This T cell receptor (beta chain) was recorded in a study of vaccination and CD4 T cells after COVID-19 (dated by TCRdb to between 2022 and 2023). Concerning the study at large: In the convalescent cohort there were six males and four females, among whom were two Hispanic individuals, seven Caucasians, two Asians and one multiracial person. Post-vaccine blood samples were collected a median of about 69 days after the second vaccine dose, ranging from roughly 12 to 250 days. Participants got two doses of the Pfizer-BioNTech BNT162b2 vaccine (n=8) or two doses of the Moderna mRNA-1273 vaccine (n=2). In roughly nine COVID-19 convalescent patients and a few infection-naive healthy vaccine recipients, the spike-specific CD4+ TCR repertoire before mRNA vaccination was compared with the repertoire after mRNA vaccination. Post-COVID blood samples were collected from convalescent patients a median of around 100 days after diagnosis, with a range of roughly 35 to 170 days. Overlapping spike peptide pools from SARS-CoV-2 and from the common cold coronaviruses HCoV-NL63, HCoV-OC43 and HCoV-229E were used as culture stimuli. Control cultures received a CEFX viral epitope pool as the positive control, an HIV-1 Nef peptide pool as the negative control, or no peptide. Broad study findings and their caveats: Among convalescent patients, a median around 89% of the SARS-CoV-2-reactive clones seen after vaccination appeared only after vaccination, which suggests priming specific to the vaccine. Relatively few convalescent patients were included in the study, and early timepoints after natural infection were not analyzed. An increase in the median number of SARS-CoV-2-reactive clonotypes from 21 after infection to roughly 36 after vaccination was observed, but the change was not found to be significant. Nearly all vaccine-specific clones in convalescent patients (304 of 307) were mono-reactive for SARS-CoV-2 spike rather than cross-reactive with common cold coronaviruses.

V is cut by 4 bases and J by 0 bases, and the space between the germline ends is 16 bases. From cysteine to phenylalanine, the CDR3 is 17 amino acids long. The retained sequence is limited to the CDR3, 51 bases, with the frame set at the first base. Per the germline V gene, SGHVT is the CDR1 and SQSDAQ is the CDR2. Libraries were prepared through PCR. TCR sequencing of DNA from cultured CD4+ T cells used the Oncomine TCR Beta short-read assay at the Johns Hopkins FTIC core. The QIAamp micro DNA kit was used to extract genomic DNA from the cultured CD4+ T cells. Oncomine TCR Beta libraries from cultured CD4+ T cells were pooled using unique dual indexes and sequenced on an Illumina iSeq 100. The study's own analysis went as follows. Non-productive sequences were removed, and CDR3s that did not start with C, did not end with F or W, or were shorter than 7 amino acids were discarded. Antigen-specific clonotypes were identified with the MANAFEST web application by comparing peptide-stimulated wells with reference and other culture wells. To be called positive, a clone needed an FDR below 0.05, an odds ratio above 5, and a productive frequency above 0.1% in at least two of three replicate wells. A clonotype counted as cross-reactive if it showed significant expansion both in the SARS-CoV-2 spike wells and in at least one common cold coronavirus spike condition. Similarity between CDR3 sequences was evaluated in R version 3.6.1 using Levenshtein distances (stringdist) and unrooted phylogenetic trees (ape). Starting from the raw public reads, TCRdb applied fastp trimming at Q25, assembled clones with MiXCR and retained in-frame beta chains. A single entry per CDR3 protein holds the most common genes and DNA from its merged rows. These V and J calls rely on TCRdb rather than the paper's analysis. The sample yields about 16,000 distinct CDR3 sequences; approximately 77% were counted once. Approximately 9.1% of the sample lies in the top ten.

Read against the paper, the sample's treatment or condition label means: roughly ten-day PBMC culture with coronavirus spike peptide pools or control peptides (ViraFEST assay). The study used the ViraFEST assay, which expanded antigen-specific T cells with peptide pools and then identified expanded clonotypes by TCR sequencing. Negative nucleocapsid antibody tests taken both before and after vaccination confirmed that the healthy vaccine recipients had no prior SARS-CoV-2 infection. Each well held about 2.2 million PBMCs cultured in IMDM containing approximately 5% human AB serum and around 10 IU/ml IL-2, with roughly 10 ug/ml peptide pools added. On days 3 and 7, half of the culture medium was replaced with fresh IL-2-containing medium. CD4+ T cells were isolated after around ten days of culture through negative selection using the EasySep CD4+ T cell isolation kit. Ficoll-Paque Plus gradient centrifugation was used to isolate PBMCs from whole blood, and the isolated PBMCs were then either used fresh or cryopreserved at -140C. Culture conditions were generally each tested in triplicate wells.

With respect to this clonotype: Its antigen is currently not known. Nothing much larger sits one base from this clone, and base qualities are not available.

Rearrangement joined TRBV7-4 to TRBJ1-3; D gene: possibly TRBD1, on 6 matching bases. This specimen was CD4+ T cells from blood, cultured in vitro, taken after SARS-CoV-2 vaccination. The sequence was collected from a human donor who received a COVID-19 vaccine. The CDR3 region reads CASSSSNREPSGNTIYF. The DNA sequence follows: TGTGCCAGCAGCTCTTCCAACAGGGAGCCCTCTGGAAACACCATATATTTT. Reference TRBV7-4 and TRBJ1-3 genes cover what lies past the CDR3, so the full variable domain is GAGVSQSPRYKVAKRGRDVALRCDSISGHVTLYWYRQTLGQGSEVLTYSQSDAQRDKSGRPSGRFSAERPERSVSTLKIQRTEQGDSAVYLCASSSSNREPSGNTIYFGEGSWLTVV.